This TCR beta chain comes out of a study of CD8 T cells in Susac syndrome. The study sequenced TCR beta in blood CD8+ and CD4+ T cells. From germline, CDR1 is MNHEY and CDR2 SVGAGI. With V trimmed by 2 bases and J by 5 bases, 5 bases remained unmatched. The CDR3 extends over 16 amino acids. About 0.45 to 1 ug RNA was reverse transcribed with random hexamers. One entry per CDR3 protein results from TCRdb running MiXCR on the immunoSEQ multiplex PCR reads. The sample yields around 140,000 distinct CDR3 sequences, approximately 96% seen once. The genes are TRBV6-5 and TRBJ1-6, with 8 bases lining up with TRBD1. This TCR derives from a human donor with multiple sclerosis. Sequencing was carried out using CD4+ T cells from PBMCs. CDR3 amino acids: CASSYIGQGNNSPLHF. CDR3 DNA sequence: TGTGCCAGCAGTTACATAGGACAGGGAAATAATTCACCCCTCCACTTT.